This TCR beta chain was recorded in a study of T cell responses to AZD1222 COVID-19 vaccine. Here immunoSEQ multiplex PCR was the method, and the copy in TCRdb shows in-frame clones only, minus some. The sample has around 89,000 clones; 80% to 90% are singletons. There are 13 residues in the CDR3. V was trimmed by 6 bases and J by 6 bases, leaving 15 bases between them. Germline values: CDR1 SGHAT, CDR2 FQNNGV. As to this clone: Its antigen remains unidentified.

Overall study findings and caveats: Regions 160-218 and 743-854 dominated among vaccine-associated CD4 TCRs spanning spike. White British donors predominated, females outnumbered males, and clonal diversity was possibly underestimated. Reports indicate that nearly half of spike-specific TCRs are directed at unmutated variant regions.

The TCR comes from an adult in good health. The V gene is TRBV11-2, the J gene TRBJ2-7; maybe TRBD2 (6 bases). The specimen was peripheral blood, collected on day 0 of AZD1222 vaccination. The CDR3 DNA reads TGTGCCAGCAGTTATAGCCCGGAGGGCGAGCAGTACTTC. This encodes CASSYSPEGEQYF. Full variable domain (outside the CDR3, taken from reference TRBV11-2 and TRBJ2-7): EAGVAQSPRYKIIEKRQSVAFWCNPISGHATLYWYQQILGQGPKLLIQFQNNGVVDDSQLPKDRFSAERLKGVDSTLKIQPAKLEDSAVYLCASSYSPEGEQYFGPGTRLTVT.